These T cell receptor beta chains were read from a single sample in a study of blood T cell repertoires in COVID-19. Measured with immunoSEQ multiplex PCR; TCRdb has only the in-frame clones, and not every one. The sample records roughly 230,000 clones, more than 75% being singletons. Sequencing used peripheral blood. The receptors come from a man aged 35 to 55 with acute or convalescent COVID-19. The CDR3 runs from the conserved cysteine through the conserved F or W. The D gene is left open where the match is weak. Clone size is not always given. Where it is, it says once, few, many or a class for expanded clones.

>TRBD1|TRBV5-5|TRBJ1-2|-
TGTGCCAGCAGCTCAATGACAGGGATGGGCTACACCTTC
CASSSMTGMGYTF
>-|TRBV4-1|TRBJ2-7|-
TGCGCCAGCAGCCAATCCGGACTGGCAGACGAGCAGTACTTC
CASSQSGLADEQYF
>-|TRBV27|TRBJ1-6|-
TGTGCCAGCGCGAGCGGAAGCTCCTATAATTCACCCCTCCACTTT
CASASGSSYNSPLHF
>-|TRBV9|TRBJ1-4|few
TGTGCCAGCAGCGTAGTTGCCAGGGCCACGAAAAAACTGTTTTTT
CASSVVARATKKLFF
>TRBD1|TRBV19|TRBJ1-1|once
TGTGCCAGTAGTATCCAGGGGGTTTTCACTGAAGCTTTCTTT
CASSIQGVFTEAFF
>-|TRBV7-3|TRBJ1-1|-
TGTGCCAGCAGCCCCGTTGGAGGGGCTAAGGCTGAAGCTTTCTTT
CASSPVGGAKAEAFF
>-|TRBV5-5|TRBJ1-6|-
TGTGCCAGCAGCTTGGACAGAAATAATTCACCCCTCCACTTT
CASSLDRNNSPLHF
>TRBD1|TRBV19|TRBJ1-2|once
TGTGCCAGCCGGGACAGGGTATATGGCTATGGCTACACCTTC
CASRDRVYGYGYTF
>-|TRBV19|TRBJ1-5|-
TGTGCCAGTAGTATTAACAGTCCAAGCAATCAGCCCCAGCATTTT
CASSINSPSNQPQHF
>TRBD1|TRBV5-1|TRBJ2-4|-
TGCGCCAGCAGCCCGGGACAGGGCAGCATTCAGTACTTC
CASSPGQGSIQYF
>-|TRBV6-5|TRBJ1-3|-
TGTGCCAGCAGGGCTGGGCAGGGCAGTGGAAACACCATATATTTT
CASRAGQGSGNTIYF
>-|TRBV2|TRBJ1-2|-
TGTGCCAGTACCGACAGGCGGAATAACTATGGCTACACCTTC
CASTDRRNNYGYTF
>TRBD1|TRBV5-6|TRBJ2-1|once
TGTGCCAGCAGCTTTTCGAGGGACAGGAGGTACAATGAGCAGTTCTTC
CASSFSRDRRYNEQFF
>-|TRBV19|TRBJ1-1|-
TGTGCCAGTAGCTCCTCGCCAGGGTTCGACACTGAAGCTTTCTTT
CASSSSPGFDTEAFF
>-|TRBV30|TRBJ1-1|-
TGTGCCTGGAGAATCCCAGGCCGGTCCAACATGAACACTGAAGCTTTCTTT
CAWRIPGRSNMNTEAFF
>-|TRBV5-4|TRBJ1-2|-
TGTGCCAGCAGCCCCGGGTGGGGCTACACCTTC
CASSPGWGYTF
>TRBD2|TRBV5-1|TRBJ2-7|few
TGCGCCAGCAGCTTGACGGGGACTAGCGGGTCCTACGAGCAGTACTTC
CASSLTGTSGSYEQYF
>-|TRBV11-2|TRBJ1-2|-
TGTGCCAGCAGCTTAGGCCTAGCGGCGGACTATGGCTACACCTTC
CASSLGLAADYGYTF
>TRBD1|TRBV7-2|TRBJ2-2|few
TGTGCCAGCAGCTGGGACAGCGCAGGGACCACCGGGGAGCTGTTTTTT
CASSWDSAGTTGELFF
>TRBD1|TRBV9|TRBJ1-3|-
TGTGCCAGCAGCGGACGGGACAGCAGAAACACCATATATTTT
CASSGRDSRNTIYF
>TRBD1|TRBV6-6|TRBJ2-5|-
TGTGCCAGCACTGACAGGGCAGTAGAGACCCAGTACTTC
CASTDRAVETQYF
>TRBD1|TRBV5-1|TRBJ1-1|-
TGCGCCAGCAGCTTGGGGACAGGGGGCACTGAAGCTTTCTTT
CASSLGTGGTEAFF